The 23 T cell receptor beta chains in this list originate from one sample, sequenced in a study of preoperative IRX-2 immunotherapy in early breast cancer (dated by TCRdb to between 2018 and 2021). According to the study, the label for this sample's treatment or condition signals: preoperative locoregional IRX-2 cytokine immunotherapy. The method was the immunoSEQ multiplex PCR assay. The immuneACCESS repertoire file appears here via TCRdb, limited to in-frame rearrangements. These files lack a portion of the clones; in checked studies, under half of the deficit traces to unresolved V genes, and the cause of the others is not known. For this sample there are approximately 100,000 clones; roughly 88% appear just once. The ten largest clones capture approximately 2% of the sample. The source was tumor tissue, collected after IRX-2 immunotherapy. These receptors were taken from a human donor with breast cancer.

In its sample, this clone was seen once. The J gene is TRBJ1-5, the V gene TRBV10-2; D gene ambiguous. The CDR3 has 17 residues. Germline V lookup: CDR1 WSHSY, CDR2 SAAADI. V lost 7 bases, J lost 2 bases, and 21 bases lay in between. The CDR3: CASTIHRPHLGNQPQHF. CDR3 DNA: TGCGCCAGCACAATCCACCGCCCCCATTTAGGCAATCAGCCCCAGCATTTT.

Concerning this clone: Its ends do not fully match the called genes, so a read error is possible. CDR3 nucleotide sequence: TGTGTCAGCAGTTACCCCGGCTACAATGAGCAGTTCTTC. Its translation is CVSSYPGYNEQFF. The chain uses TRBV6-8 and TRBJ2-1; D unclear. The CDR3 spans 13 residues. The germline V gene has CDR1 MNHGY and CDR2 SAAAGT.

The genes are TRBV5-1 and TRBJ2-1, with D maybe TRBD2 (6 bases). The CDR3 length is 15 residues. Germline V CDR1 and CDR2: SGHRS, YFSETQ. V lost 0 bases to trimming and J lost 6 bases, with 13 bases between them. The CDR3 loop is CASSLGERARNEQFF. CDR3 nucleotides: TGCGCCAGCAGCTTGGGCGAGCGGGCTCGCAATGAGCAGTTCTTC. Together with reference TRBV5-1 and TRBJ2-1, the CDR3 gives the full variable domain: KAGVTQTPRYLIKTRGQQVTLSCSPISGHRSVSWYQQTPGQGLQFLFEYFSETQRNKGNFPGRFSGRQFSNSRSEMNVSTLELGDSALYLCASSLGERARNEQFFGPGTRLTVL.

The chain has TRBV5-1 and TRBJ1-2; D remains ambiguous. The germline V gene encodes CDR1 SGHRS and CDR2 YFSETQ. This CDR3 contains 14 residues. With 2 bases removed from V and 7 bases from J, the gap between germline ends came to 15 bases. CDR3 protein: CASSLNVEVVGYTF. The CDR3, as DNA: TGCGCCAGCAGCTTAAACGTCGAGGTCGTTGGCTACACCTTC.

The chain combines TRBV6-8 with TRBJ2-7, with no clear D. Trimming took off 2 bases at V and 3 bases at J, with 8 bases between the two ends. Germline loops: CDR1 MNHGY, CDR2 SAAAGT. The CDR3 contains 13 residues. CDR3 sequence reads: CASSYGPGYEQYF. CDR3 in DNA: TGTGCCAGCAGTTACGGGCCGGGCTACGAGCAGTACTTC.

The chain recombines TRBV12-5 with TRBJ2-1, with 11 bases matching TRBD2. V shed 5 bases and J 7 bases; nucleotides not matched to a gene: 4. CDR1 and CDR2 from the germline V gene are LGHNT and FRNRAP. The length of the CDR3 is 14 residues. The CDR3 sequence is CASGPGTSGNEQFF. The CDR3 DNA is TGTGCTAGTGGTCCCGGGACTAGCGGAAATGAGCAGTTCTTC.

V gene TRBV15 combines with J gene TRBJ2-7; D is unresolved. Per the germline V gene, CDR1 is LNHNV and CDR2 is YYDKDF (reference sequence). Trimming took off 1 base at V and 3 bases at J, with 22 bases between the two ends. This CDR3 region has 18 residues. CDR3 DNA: TGTGCCACCAGCAGAGGATTCCGGACCTCGAGTCCTAACTACGAGCAGTACTTC. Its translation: CATSRGFRTSSPNYEQYF.

This CDR3 is CASSQSRSGRAFFFNEQFF. CDR3 in DNA: TGCGCCAGCAGTCAATCGCGGAGCGGGAGGGCCTTTTTCTTCAATGAGCAGTTCTTC. This chain connects TRBV23-1 to TRBJ2-1, with TRBD2 matching over 10 bases. TRBV23-1 counts as an open reading frame of uncertain function. With 0 bases clipped from V and 6 bases from J, the junction kept 14 bases outside the gene matches. The CDR3 has 19 residues.

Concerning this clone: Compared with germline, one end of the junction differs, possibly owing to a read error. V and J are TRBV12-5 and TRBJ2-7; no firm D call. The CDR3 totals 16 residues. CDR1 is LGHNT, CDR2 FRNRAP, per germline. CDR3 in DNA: TGTGCTAGTGCTTTGCGCCCCCCGTCATTTGCGTACGAGCAGTACTTC. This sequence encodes CASALRPPSFAYEQYF.

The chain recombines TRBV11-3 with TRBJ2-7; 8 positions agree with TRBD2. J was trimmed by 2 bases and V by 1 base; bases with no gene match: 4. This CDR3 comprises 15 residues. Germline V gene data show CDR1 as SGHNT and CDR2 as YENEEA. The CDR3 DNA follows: TGTGCCAGCAGCTTAGTAGCCGGGGGGGCCTACGAGCAGTACTTC. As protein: CASSLVAGGAYEQYF.

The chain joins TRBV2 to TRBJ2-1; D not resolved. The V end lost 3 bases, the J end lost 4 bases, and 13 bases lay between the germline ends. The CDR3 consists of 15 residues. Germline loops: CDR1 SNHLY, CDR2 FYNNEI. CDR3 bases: TGTGCCAGCAGTGATTCCCGGATTCGGTACAATGAGCAGTTCTTC. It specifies CASSDSRIRYNEQFF.

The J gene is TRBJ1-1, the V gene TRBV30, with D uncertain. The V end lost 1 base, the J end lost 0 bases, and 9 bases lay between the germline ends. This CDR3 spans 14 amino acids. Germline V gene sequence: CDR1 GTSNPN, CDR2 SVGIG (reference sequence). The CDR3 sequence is CAWSGGILNTEAFF. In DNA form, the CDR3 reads TGTGCCTGGAGTGGAGGGATTCTGAACACTGAAGCTTTCTTT.

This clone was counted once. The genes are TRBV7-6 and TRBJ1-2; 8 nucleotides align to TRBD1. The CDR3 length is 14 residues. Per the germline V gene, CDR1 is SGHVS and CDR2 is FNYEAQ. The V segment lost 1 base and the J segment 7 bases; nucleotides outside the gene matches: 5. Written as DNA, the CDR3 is TGTGCCAGCAGCTTAGGGACAGGGAGTGTTGGCTACACCTTC. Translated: CASSLGTGSVGYTF.

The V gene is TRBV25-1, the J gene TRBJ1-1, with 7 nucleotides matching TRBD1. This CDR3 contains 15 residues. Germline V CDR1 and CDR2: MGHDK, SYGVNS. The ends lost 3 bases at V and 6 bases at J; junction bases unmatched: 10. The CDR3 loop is CASSDRRGAKPEAFF. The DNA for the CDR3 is TGTGCCAGCAGTGACCGCAGGGGGGCAAAACCTGAAGCTTTCTTT.

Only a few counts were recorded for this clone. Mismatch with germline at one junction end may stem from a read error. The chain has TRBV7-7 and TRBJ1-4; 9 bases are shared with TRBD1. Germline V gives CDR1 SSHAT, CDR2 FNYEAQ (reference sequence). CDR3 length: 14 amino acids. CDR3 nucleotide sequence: TGTGCTAGCAGCCCGGGACAGGGAAATGAAAAACTGTTTTTT. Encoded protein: CASSPGQGNEKLFF.

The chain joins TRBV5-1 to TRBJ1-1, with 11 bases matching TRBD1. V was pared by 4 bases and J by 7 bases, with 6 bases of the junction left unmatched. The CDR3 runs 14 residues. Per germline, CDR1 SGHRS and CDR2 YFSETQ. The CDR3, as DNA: TGCGCCAGCAGCCACGGACAGGGGGCTGGTGAAGCTTTCTTT. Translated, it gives CASSHGQGAGEAFF.

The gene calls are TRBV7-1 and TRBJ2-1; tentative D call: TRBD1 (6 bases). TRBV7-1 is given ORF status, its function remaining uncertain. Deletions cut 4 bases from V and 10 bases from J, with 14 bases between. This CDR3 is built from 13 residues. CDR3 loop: CASSLAQRGEQFF. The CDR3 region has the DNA TGTGCCAGCAGCTTAGCGCAGAGGGGGGAGCAGTTCTTC.

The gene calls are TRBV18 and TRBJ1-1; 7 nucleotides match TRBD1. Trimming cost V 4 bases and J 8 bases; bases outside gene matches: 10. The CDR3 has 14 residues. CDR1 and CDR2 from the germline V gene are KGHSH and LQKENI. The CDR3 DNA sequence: TGTGCCAGCTCACTTGACAGGGTACAAGGGGAAGCTTTCTTT. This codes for CASSLDRVQGEAFF.

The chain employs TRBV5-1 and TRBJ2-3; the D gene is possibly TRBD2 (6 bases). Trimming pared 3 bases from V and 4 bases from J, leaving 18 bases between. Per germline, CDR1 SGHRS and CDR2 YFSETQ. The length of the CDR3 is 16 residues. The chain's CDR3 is CASSWTGVPSSDTQYF. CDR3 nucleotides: TGCGCCAGCAGCTGGACGGGAGTACCAAGCTCAGATACGCAGTATTTT.

The CDR3 bases are TGTGCCTGGAGTTGGCAGGACTATGGCTACACCTTC. Amino acids: CAWSWQDYGYTF. The chain has TRBV30 and TRBJ1-2, with D unresolved. V was trimmed by 2 bases and J by 3 bases, leaving 7 bases between them. Germline V CDR1 and CDR2: GTSNPN, SVGIG (reference sequence). This CDR3 has 12 residues.

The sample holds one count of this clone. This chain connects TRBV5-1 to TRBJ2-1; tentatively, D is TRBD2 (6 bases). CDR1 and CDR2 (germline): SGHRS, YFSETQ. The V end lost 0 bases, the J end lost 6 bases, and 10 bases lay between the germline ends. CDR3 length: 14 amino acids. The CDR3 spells CASSLDAGTNEQFF. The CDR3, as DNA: TGCGCCAGCAGCTTGGATGCGGGAACCAATGAGCAGTTCTTC.

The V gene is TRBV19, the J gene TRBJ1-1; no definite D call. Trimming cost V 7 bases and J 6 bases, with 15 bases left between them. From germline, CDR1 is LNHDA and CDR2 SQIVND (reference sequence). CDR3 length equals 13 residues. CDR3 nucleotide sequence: TGTGCCAGTAAAGGACCCCCTGGGGCTGAAGCTTTCTTT. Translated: CASKGPPGAEAFF.

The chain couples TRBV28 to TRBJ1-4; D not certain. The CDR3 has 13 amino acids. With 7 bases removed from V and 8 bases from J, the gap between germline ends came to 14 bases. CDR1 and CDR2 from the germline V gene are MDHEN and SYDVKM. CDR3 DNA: TGTGCCAGCATCGGCGGGGTTGGGGAAAAACTGTTTTTT. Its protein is CASIGGVGEKLFF.